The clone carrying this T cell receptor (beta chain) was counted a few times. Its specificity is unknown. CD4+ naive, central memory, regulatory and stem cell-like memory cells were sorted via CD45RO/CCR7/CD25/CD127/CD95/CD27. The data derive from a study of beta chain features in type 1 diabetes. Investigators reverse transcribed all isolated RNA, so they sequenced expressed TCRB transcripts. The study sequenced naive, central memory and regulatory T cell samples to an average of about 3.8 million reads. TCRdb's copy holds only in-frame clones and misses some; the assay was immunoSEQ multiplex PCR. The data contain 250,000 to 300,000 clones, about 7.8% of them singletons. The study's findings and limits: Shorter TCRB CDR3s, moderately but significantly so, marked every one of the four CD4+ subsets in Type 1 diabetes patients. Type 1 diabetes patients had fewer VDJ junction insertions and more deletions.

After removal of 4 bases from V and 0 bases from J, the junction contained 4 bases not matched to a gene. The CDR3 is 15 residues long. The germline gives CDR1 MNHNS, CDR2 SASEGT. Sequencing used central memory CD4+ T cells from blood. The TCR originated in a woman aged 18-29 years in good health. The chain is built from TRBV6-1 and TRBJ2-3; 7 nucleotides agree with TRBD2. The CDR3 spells CASSAGGTSTDTQYF. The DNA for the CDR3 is TGTGCCAGCAGTGCCGGGGGGACTAGCACAGATACGCAGTATTTT.